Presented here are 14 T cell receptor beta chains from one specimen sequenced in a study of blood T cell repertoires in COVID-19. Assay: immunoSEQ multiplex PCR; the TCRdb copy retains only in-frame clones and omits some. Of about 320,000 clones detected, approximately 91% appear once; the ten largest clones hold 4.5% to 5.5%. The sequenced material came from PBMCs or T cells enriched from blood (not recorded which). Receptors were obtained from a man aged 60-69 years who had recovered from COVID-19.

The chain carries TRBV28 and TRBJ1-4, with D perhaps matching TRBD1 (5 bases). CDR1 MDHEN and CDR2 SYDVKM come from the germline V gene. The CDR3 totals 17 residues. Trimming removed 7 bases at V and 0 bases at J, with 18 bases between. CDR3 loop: CASNLWGGDSTNEKLFF. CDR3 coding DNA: TGTGCCAGCAACCTATGGGGGGGGGATTCAACTAATGAAAAACTGTTTTTT.

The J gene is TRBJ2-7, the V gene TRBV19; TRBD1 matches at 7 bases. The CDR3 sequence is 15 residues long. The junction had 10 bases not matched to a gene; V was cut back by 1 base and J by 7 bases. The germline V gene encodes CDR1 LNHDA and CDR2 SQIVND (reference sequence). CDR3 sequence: CASSIVSRTGREQYF. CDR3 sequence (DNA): TGTGCCAGTAGTATAGTCTCTCGGACAGGACGGGAGCAGTACTTC.

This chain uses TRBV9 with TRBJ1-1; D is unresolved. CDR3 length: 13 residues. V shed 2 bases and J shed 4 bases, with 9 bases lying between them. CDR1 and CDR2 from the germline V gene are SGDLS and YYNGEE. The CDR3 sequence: CASSVQRSTEAFF. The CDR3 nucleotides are TGTGCCAGCAGCGTCCAGAGGAGCACTGAAGCTTTCTTT. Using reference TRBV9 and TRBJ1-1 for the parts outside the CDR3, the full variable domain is DSGVTQTPKHLITATGQRVTLRCSPRSGDLSVYWYQQSLDQGLQFLIQYYNGEERAKGNILERFSAQQFPDLHSELNLSSLELGDSALYFCASSVQRSTEAFFGQGTRLTVV.

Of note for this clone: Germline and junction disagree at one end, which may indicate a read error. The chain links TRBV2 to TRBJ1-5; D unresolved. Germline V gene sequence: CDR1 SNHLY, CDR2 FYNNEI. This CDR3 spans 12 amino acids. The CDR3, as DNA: TGTGCCAGCAGCGAAGGAGCACAGCCCCAGCATTTT. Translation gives CASSEGAQPQHF.

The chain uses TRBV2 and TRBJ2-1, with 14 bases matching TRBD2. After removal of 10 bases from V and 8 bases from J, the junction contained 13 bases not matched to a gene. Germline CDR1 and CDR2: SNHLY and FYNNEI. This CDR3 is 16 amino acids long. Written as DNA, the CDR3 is TGTGCCATCGTCAGGAGGGGACTAGCGGGAGTCGATGAGCAGTTCTTC. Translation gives CAIVRRGLAGVDEQFF. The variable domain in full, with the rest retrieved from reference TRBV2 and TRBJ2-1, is EPEVTQTPSHQVTQMGQEVILRCVPISNHLYFYWYRQILGQKVEFLVSFYNNEISEKSEIFDDQFSVERPDGSNFTLKIRSTKLEDSAMYFCAIVRRGLAGVDEQFFGPGTRLTVL.

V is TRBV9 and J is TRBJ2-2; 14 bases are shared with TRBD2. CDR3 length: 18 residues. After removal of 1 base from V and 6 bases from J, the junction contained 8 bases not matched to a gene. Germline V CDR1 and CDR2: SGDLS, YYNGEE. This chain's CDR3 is CASSVSRGLAGVAGELFF. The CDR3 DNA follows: TGTGCCAGCAGCGTAAGCCGGGGACTAGCGGGAGTGGCCGGGGAGCTGTTTTTT.

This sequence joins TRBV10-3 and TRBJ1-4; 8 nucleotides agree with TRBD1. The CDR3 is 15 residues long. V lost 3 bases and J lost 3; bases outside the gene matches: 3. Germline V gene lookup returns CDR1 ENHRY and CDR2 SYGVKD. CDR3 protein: CAISEKDRANEKLFF. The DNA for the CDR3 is TGTGCCATCAGTGAAAAGGACAGGGCTAATGAAAAACTGTTTTTT.

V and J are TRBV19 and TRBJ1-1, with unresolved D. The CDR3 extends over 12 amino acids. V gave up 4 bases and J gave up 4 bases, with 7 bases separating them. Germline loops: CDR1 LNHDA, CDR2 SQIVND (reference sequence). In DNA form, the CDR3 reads TGTGCCAGTAGTAGTCGGGGCACTGAAGCTTTCTTT. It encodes CASSSRGTEAFF.

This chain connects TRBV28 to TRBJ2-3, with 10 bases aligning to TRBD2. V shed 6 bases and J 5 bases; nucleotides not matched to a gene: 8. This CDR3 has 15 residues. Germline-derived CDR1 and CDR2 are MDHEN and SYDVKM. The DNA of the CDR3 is TGTGCCAGCAGCCCCAGCGGGAGGGCCCTAGATACGCAGTATTTT. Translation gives CASSPSGRALDTQYF.

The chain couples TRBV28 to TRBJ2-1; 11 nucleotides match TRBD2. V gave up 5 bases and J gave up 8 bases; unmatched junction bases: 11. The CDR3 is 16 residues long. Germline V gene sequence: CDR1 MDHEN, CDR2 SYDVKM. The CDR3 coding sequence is TGTGCCAGCAGTCACCCCGTTAGCGGGAGGGCCTATGAGCAGTTCTTC. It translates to CASSHPVSGRAYEQFF.

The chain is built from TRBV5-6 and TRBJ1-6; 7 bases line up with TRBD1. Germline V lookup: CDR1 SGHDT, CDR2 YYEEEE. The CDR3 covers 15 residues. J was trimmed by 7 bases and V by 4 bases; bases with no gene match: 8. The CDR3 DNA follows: TGTGCCAGCAGCAACCTGGGACAGCAGAATTCACCCCTCCACTTT. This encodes CASSNLGQQNSPLHF.

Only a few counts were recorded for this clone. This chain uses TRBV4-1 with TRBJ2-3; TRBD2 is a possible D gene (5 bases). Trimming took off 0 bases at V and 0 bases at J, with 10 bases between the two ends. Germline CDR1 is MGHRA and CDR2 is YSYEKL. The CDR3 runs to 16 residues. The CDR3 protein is CASSQDTRPSTDTQYF. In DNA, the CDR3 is TGCGCCAGCAGCCAAGATACTAGACCGAGCACAGATACGCAGTATTTT.

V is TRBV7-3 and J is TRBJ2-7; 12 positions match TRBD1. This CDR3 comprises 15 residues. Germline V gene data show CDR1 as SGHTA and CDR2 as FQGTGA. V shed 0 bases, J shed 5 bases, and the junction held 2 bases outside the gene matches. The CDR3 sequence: CASSLTGTGGDEQYF. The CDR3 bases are TGTGCCAGCAGCTTAACCGGGACAGGGGGCGACGAGCAGTACTTC.

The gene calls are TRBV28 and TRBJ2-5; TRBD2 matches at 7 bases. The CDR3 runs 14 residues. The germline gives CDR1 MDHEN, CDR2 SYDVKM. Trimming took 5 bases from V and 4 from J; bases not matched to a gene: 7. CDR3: CASSTGTTSETQYF. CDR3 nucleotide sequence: TGTGCCAGCAGTACCGGGACTACTTCAGAGACCCAGTACTTC.